The 19 T cell receptor beta chains below come from one sample, sequenced in a study of blood T cell repertoires in COVID-19. Only in-frame clones appear in the TCRdb table, and some are missing; sequencing was by immunoSEQ multiplex PCR. The repertoire holds about 75,000 clones, approximately 87% seen once, with about 2.5% in the top ten. Sequencing was done on a sample of peripheral blood. Every receptor here comes from a human donor in a cohort sampled during active COVID-19.

The V call is TRBV18, the J call TRBJ2-7; 7 positions match TRBD1. This CDR3 has 16 residues. CDR1 and CDR2 from the germline V gene are KGHSH and LQKENI. V shed 5 bases and J 1 base; nucleotides not matched to a gene: 11. The CDR3 spells CASSNRQGPISYEQYF. CDR3 nucleotides: TGTGCCAGCTCAAATAGACAGGGTCCTATTTCCTACGAGCAGTACTTC.

The CDR3, as DNA: TGTGCCAGCAGCTTAGTGGCAGCGGGGTTAACGCGGGAGGCCCAGTACTTC. Translated: CASSLVAAGLTREAQYF. This sequence joins TRBV7-9 and TRBJ2-5; 8 nucleotides line up with TRBD2. The trim removed 1 base at V and 9 bases at J, leaving 16 bases unmatched. The CDR3 consists of 17 residues. Germline CDR1 is SEHNR and CDR2 is FQNEAQ (reference sequence).

The CDR3 region is CASSFPSGATQETQYF. The CDR3 DNA reads as TGCGCCAGCAGTTTCCCTAGCGGGGCTACCCAAGAGACCCAGTACTTC. The chain carries TRBV10-2 and TRBJ2-5; the match to TRBD2 covers 9 bases. V trimming: 5 bases; J trimming: 1 base; junction bases outside the gene matches: 8. Germline-derived CDR1 and CDR2 are WSHSY and SAAADI. The CDR3 contains 16 residues.

This clone has just a few counts. This chain uses TRBV7-2 with TRBJ2-5, with a tentative D call TRBD2 (5 bases). There are 15 residues in the CDR3. CDR1 is SGHTA, CDR2 FQGNSA, per germline. Trimming left V 5 bases short and J 0 bases short, with 13 bases between. The CDR3 nucleotides read TGTGCCAGCAGCCCTAGCCCGAGGTACCAAGAGACCCAGTACTTC. It is translated as CASSPSPRYQETQYF.

This clone was found a few times. The genes are TRBV6-5 and TRBJ1-1; 7 bases align to TRBD1. The CDR3 extends over 12 amino acids. The ends lost 8 bases at V and 4 bases at J; junction bases unmatched: 4. Looked up from germline, CDR1 is MNHEY and CDR2 is SVGAGI. For the CDR3, the DNA is TGTGCCAGCGGAAGGGGGCTCACTGAAGCTTTCTTT. It yields the protein CASGRGLTEAFF.

The chain has TRBV6-5 and TRBJ2-3; TRBD2 matches 7 bases. This CDR3 comprises 14 residues. V trimming: 8 bases; J trimming: 3 bases; junction bases outside the gene matches: 8. CDR1 is MNHEY and CDR2 is SVGAGI in the germline V gene. The CDR3 sequence is CASGRERGTDTQYF. The DNA for the CDR3 is TGTGCCAGCGGGCGGGAGAGAGGTACAGATACGCAGTATTTT.

The V and J genes are TRBV6-5 and TRBJ1-6; no reliable D call. Germline CDR1 and CDR2: MNHEY and SVGAGI. This CDR3 has 14 residues. The ends were cut back, 2 bases at V and 6 bases at J, with 8 bases in the middle. The CDR3 loop reads CASSYPQSNSPLHF. In DNA, the CDR3 is TGTGCCAGCAGTTACCCACAAAGTAATTCACCCCTCCACTTT.

This clone was seen a handful of times. The chain recombines TRBV4-2 with TRBJ1-2, with D unclear. Germline CDR1 LGHNA, CDR2 YNFKEQ. V gave up 1 base and J gave up 6 bases, with 15 bases separating them. This CDR3 spans 15 amino acids. Written as DNA, the CDR3 is TGTGCCAGCAGCCAAGGGCCGGGGAAGCCAAATGGCTACACCTTC. Translating it yields CASSQGPGKPNGYTF.

V gene TRBV15 combines with J gene TRBJ2-7; 9 bases agree with TRBD1. There are 16 residues in the CDR3. CDR1 is LNHNV and CDR2 is YYDKDF in the germline V gene (reference sequence). Unmatched junction bases numbered 8, after V lost 3 bases and J lost 2 bases. CDR3 DNA: TGTGCCACCAGCAGGACAGGGGGGGCCGGGCCCTACGAGCAGTACTTC. This gives the protein CATSRTGGAGPYEQYF.

This chain links TRBV19 with TRBJ1-2; tentatively, D is TRBD1 (6 bases). V was pared by 3 bases and J by 0 bases, with 11 bases between. CDR3 length equals 15 residues. Per germline, CDR1 LNHDA and CDR2 SQIVND (reference sequence). The CDR3 bases are TGTGCCAGTAGTATCTCAGGGGCGACTAACTATGGCTACACCTTC. Residues: CASSISGATNYGYTF.

The rearrangement links TRBV5-5 to TRBJ1-1; the D is unclear. From germline, CDR1 is SGHKS and CDR2 YYEKEE (reference sequence). The CDR3 is 17 amino acids. V lost 5 bases, J lost 3 bases, and 23 bases lay in between. CDR3 residues: CASSLNLRVKGDTEAFF. For the CDR3, the DNA is TGTGCCAGCAGTCTTAACCTGAGGGTAAAGGGTGACACTGAAGCTTTCTTT.

This chain joins TRBV28 and TRBJ2-7; the D gene is possibly TRBD1 (5 bases). Germline assignment: CDR1 MDHEN and CDR2 SYDVKM. The ends were cut back, 2 bases at V and 2 bases at J, with 13 bases in the middle. The CDR3 is made up of 15 amino acids. The DNA for the CDR3 is TGTGCCAGCAGTTTAATTGGCAGGGTAACCTACGAGCAGTACTTC. Translated, it gives CASSLIGRVTYEQYF.

This clone was detected ten times or more. The chain links TRBV12-3 or TRBV12-4 to TRBJ1-1; D call uncertain. The length of the CDR3 is 13 residues. Trimming left V 6 bases short and J 1 base short, with 9 bases between. In DNA, the CDR3 is TGTGCCAGCAGCCTCGGGAAGAACACTGAAGCTTTCTTT. Amino acids: CASSLGKNTEAFF.

The V call is TRBV30, the J call TRBJ2-7; the D gene is possibly TRBD2 (6 bases). This CDR3 region has 13 residues. Germline V gene sequence: CDR1 GTSNPN, CDR2 SVGIG (reference sequence). V gave up 4 bases and J gave up 4 bases, with 14 bases separating them. The CDR3 sequence: CAWTTGGTYEQYF. The CDR3 coding sequence is TGTGCCTGGACCACCGGGGGTACATACGAGCAGTACTTC.

This clone was found once. The chain links TRBV6-2 or TRBV6-3 to TRBJ2-7; D is unresolved. V was shortened by 3 bases and J by 3 bases, with 12 bases between the two germline ends. This CDR3 has 14 amino acids. CDR1 is MNHEY, CDR2 SVGEGT, per germline. CDR3: CASSYSRSFYEQYF. DNA of the CDR3: TGTGCCAGCAGTTATTCGCGAAGTTTCTACGAGCAGTACTTC.

V usage is TRBV12-3 or TRBV12-4 and J usage is TRBJ2-3; D might be TRBD1 (6 bases). The CDR3 is made up of 13 amino acids. With 6 bases removed from V and 6 bases from J, the gap between germline ends came to 13 bases. The CDR3 bases are TGTGCCAGCAGCCGCGACAGGCGCGATACGCAGTATTTT. Translation: CASSRDRRDTQYF.

The V and J genes are TRBV19 and TRBJ2-1; 11 bases fit TRBD2. The germline gives CDR1 LNHDA, CDR2 SQIVND (reference sequence). The CDR3 consists of 17 residues. The V gene end was trimmed by 5 bases and the J gene end by 0 bases; junction bases not matched to a gene: 6. Here the CDR3 reads CASSVTGTSGSYNEQFF. As DNA, the CDR3 is TGTGCCAGTAGTGTTACCGGGACTAGCGGCTCCTACAATGAGCAGTTCTTC.

The chain is built from TRBV29-1 and TRBJ2-1, with 13 bases lining up with TRBD2. Trimming removed 6 bases from V and 4 bases from J; junction bases left unmatched: 6. Per germline, CDR1 SQVTM and CDR2 ANQGSEA. The CDR3 loop spans 15 amino acids. This CDR3 reads CSVRLAGGIYNEQFF. CDR3 nucleotide sequence: TGCAGCGTAAGACTAGCGGGGGGCATTTACAATGAGCAGTTCTTC.

In this sample, this clone turned up a few times. The V and J genes are TRBV7-9 and TRBJ2-7; 9 bases line up with TRBD1. The CDR3 sequence is 15 residues long. V lost 4 bases and J lost 7; bases outside the gene matches: 11. Per germline, CDR1 SEHNR and CDR2 FQNEAQ (reference sequence). In nucleotides, the CDR3 is TGTGCCAGCAGCTCCTCCGGGACAGGGCCGAATGAGCAGTACTTC. The encoded protein is CASSSSGTGPNEQYF.